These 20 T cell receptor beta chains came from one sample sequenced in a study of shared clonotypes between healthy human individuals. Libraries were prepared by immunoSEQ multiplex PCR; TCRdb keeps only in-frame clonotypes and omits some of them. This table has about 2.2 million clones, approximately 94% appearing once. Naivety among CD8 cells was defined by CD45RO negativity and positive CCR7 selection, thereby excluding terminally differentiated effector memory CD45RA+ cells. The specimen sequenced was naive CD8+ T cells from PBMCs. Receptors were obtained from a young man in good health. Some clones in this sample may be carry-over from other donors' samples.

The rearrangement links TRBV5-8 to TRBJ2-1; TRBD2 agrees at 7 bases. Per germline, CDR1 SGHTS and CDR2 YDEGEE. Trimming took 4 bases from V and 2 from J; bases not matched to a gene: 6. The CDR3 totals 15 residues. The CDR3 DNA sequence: TGTGCCAGCAGCCCCTCTAGCGGCACCTACAATGAGCAGTTCTTC. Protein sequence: CASSPSSGTYNEQFF.

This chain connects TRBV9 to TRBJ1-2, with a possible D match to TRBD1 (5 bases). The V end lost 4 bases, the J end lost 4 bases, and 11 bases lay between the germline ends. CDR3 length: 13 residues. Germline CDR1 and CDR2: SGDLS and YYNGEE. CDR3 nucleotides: TGTGCCAGCAGCATCGGGACCCTCTATGGCTACACCTTC. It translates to CASSIGTLYGYTF.

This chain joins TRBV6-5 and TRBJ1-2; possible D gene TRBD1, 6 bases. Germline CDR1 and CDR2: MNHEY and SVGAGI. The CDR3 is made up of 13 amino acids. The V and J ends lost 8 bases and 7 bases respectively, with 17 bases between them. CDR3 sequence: CASQGQGTPGYTF. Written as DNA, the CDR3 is TGTGCCAGCCAAGGGCAGGGGACGCCTGGCTACACCTTC.

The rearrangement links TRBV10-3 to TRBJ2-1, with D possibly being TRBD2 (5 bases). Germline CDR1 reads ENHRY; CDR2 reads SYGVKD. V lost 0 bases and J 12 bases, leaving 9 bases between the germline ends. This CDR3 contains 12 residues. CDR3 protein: CAISESLLAQFF. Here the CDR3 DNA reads TGTGCCATCAGTGAGTCTCTCCTAGCGCAGTTCTTC.

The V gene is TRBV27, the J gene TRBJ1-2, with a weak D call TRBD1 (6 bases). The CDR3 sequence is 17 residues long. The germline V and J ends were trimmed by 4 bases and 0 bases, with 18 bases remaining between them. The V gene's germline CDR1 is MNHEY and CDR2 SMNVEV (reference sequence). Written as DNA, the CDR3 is TGTGCCAGCAGTTCCCTCGGGACACCAAACCCTAACTATGGCTACACCTTC. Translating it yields CASSSLGTPNPNYGYTF.

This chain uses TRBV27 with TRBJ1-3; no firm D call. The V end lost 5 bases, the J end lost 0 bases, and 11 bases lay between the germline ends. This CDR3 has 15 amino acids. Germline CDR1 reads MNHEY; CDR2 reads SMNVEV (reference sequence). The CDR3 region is CASSLTATSGNTIYF. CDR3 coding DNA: TGTGCCAGCAGTCTGACGGCTACCTCTGGAAACACCATATATTTT.

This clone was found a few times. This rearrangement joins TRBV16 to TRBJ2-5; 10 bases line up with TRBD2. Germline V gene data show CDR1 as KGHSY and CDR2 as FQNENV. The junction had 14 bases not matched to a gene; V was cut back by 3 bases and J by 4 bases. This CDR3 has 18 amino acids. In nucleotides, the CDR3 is TGTGCCAGCAGCCACATCCGAGCGGGAGGGGGGGTTGGAGAGACCCAGTACTTC. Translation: CASSHIRAGGGVGETQYF.

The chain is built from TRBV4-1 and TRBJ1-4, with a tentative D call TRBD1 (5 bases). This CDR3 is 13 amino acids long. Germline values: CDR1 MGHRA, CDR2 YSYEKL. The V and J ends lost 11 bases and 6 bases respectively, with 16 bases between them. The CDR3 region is CAGQPGPDEKLFF. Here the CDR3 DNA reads TGCGCCGGACAACCGGGCCCCGATGAAAAACTGTTTTTT.

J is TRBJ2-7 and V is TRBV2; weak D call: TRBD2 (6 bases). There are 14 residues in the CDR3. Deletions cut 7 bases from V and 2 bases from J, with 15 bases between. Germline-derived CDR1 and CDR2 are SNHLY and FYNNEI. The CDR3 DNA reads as TGTGCCAGCACTGGGGGGACTGCAACCTACGAGCAGTACTTC. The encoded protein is CASTGGTATYEQYF.

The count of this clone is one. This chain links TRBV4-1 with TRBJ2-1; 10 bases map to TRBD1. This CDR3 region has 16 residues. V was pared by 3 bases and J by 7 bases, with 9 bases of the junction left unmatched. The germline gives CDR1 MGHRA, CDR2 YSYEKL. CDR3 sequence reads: CASSQTPGQGTNEQFF. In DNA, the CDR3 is TGCGCCAGCAGCCAGACACCGGGACAGGGGACGAATGAGCAGTTCTTC.

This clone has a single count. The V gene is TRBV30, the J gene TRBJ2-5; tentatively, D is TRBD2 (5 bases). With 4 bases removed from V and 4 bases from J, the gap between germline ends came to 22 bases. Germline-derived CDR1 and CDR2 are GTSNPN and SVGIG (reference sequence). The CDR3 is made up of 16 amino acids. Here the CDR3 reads CAWIKEVGLWRETQYF. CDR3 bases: TGTGCCTGGATCAAGGAGGTAGGGTTGTGGCGAGAGACCCAGTACTTC.

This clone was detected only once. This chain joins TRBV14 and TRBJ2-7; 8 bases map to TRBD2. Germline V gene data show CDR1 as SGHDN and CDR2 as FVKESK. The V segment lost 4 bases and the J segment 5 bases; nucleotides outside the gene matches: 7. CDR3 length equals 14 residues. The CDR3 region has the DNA TGTGCCAGCAGCCGCACCGGGGGGGCAAACGAGCAGTACTTC. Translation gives CASSRTGGANEQYF.

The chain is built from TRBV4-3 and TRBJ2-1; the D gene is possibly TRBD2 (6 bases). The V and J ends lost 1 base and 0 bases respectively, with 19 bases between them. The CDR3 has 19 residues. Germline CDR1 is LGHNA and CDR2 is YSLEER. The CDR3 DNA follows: TGCGCCAGCAGCCAAGGGAGTAGGGGAGGAGCGGACTCCTACAATGAGCAGTTCTTC. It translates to CASSQGSRGGADSYNEQFF.

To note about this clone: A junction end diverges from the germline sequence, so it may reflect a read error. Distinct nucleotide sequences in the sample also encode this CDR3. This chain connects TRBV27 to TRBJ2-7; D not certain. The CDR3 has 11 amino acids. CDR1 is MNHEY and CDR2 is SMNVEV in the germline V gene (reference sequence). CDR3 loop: CASSTGYEQYF. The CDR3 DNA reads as TGTGCCAGCTCTACGGGCTACGAGCAATACTTC.

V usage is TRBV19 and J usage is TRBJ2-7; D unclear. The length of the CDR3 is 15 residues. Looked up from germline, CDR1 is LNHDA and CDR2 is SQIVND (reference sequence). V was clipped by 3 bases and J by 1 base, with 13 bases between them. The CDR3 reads CASSIWLAASYEQYF. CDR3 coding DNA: TGTGCCAGTAGTATCTGGCTGGCAGCATCCTACGAGCAGTACTTC. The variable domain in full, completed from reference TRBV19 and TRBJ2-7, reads DGGITQSPKYLFRKEGQNVTLSCEQNLNHDAMYWYRQDPGQGLRLIYYSQIVNDFQKGDIAEGYSVSREKKESFPLTVTSAQKNPTAFYLCASSIWLAASYEQYFGPGTRLTVT.

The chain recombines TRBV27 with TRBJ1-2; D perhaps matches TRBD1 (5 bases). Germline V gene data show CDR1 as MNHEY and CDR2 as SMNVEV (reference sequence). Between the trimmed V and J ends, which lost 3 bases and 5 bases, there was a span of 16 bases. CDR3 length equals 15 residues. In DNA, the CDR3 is TGTGCCAGCAGTTTGGGCTTGTATGGGGGATATGGCTACACCTTC. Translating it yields CASSLGLYGGYGYTF.

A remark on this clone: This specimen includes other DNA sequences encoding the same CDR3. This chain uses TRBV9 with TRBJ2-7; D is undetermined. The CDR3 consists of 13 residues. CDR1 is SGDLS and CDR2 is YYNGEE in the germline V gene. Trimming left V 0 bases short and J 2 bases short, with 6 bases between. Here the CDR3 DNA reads TGTGCCAGCAGCGTAGGCGGTCCCTACGAGCAGTACTTC. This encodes CASSVGGPYEQYF.

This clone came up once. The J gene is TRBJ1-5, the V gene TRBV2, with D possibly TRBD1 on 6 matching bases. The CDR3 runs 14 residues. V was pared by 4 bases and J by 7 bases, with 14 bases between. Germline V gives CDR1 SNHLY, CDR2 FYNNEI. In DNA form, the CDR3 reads TGTGCCAGCAGTGTGGGTGGGAGGGGGCAGCCCCAGCATTTT. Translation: CASSVGGRGQPQHF.

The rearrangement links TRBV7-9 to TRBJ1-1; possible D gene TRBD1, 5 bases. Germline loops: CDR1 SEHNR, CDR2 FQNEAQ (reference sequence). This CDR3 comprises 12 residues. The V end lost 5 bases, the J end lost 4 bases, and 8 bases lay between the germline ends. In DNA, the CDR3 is TGTGCCAGCAGCCGGGACGGCACTGAAGCTTTCTTT. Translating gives CASSRDGTEAFF. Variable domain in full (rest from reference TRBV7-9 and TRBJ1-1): DTGVSQNPRHKITKRGQNVTFRCDPISEHNRLYWYRQTLGQGPEFLTYFQNEAQLEKSRLLSDRFSAERPKGSFSTLEIQRTEQGDSAMYLCASSRDGTEAFFGQGTRLTVV.

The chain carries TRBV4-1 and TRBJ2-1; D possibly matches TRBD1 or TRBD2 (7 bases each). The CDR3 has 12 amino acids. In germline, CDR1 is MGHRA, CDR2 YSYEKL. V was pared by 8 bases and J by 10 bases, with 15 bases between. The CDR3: CASRNRGGEQFF. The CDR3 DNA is TGCGCCAGCCGGAACAGGGGAGGGGAGCAGTTCTTC.